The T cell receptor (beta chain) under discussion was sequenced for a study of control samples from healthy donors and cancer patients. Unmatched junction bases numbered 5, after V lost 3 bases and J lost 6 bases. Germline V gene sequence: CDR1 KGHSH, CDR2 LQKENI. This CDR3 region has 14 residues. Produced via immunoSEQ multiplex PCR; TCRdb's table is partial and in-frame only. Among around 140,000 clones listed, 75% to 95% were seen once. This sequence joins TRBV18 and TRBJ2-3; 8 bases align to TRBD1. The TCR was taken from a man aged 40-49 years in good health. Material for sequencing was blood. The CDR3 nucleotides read TGTGCCAGCTCACCGCAGGGGGCCGGTGATACGCAGTATTTT. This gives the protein CASSPQGAGDTQYF.